This T cell receptor beta chain was captured by sequencing in a study of blood T cell repertoires in COVID-19. The wider study: Donors in the United States, Italy and Spain gave samples during acute or convalescent COVID-19. Sources were T cells, B-cell-depleted T cells, or PBMCs; the material itself was cDNA or gDNA.

V lost 5 bases to trimming and J lost 1 base; unmatched junction nucleotides: 10. Germline CDR1 is SGHAT and CDR2 is FQNNGV. This CDR3 spans 17 amino acids. Original processing methods: The authors estimated nucleated cell counts from reference gene primer amplification. Assay: immunoSEQ multiplex PCR; the TCRdb copy retains only in-frame clones and omits some. D and trimming come from the DNA, and the V and J calls and clone size come from that table. The sample lists 300,000 to 400,000 clones, over 70% occurring once. This rearrangement joins TRBV11-2 to TRBJ2-7; TRBD2 aligns across 11 bases. Sequences were obtained from peripheral blood. The TCR sequence derives from a woman between 45 and 65 years old with COVID-19, enrolled during active disease. CDR3 loop: CASSSNSGTSGSYEQYF. In nucleotides, the CDR3 is TGTGCCAGCAGCAGCAATTCCGGGACTAGCGGATCCTACGAGCAGTACTTC.